Listed below are T cell receptor beta chains from one sample, sequenced in a study of control samples from healthy donors and cancer patients. TCRdb's copy holds only in-frame clones and misses some; the assay was immunoSEQ multiplex PCR. The sample consists of 200,000 to 250,000 clones, roughly 94% of them appearing once. Input material: blood. The receptors here all came from a man aged 45 to 65 in good health. CDR3s include the opening cysteine and the closing phenylalanine or tryptophan. A D gene is named only where the DNA matches it firmly. Clone size is given for some rows only: seen once, a few or many times, or a class if the clone is expanded.

j_call clone_size d_call v_call cdr3_nt cdr3_aa
TRBJ1-6 NA TRBD1 TRBV5-6 TGTGCCAGCAGCTTCAGGGGGCTATCCTATAATTCACCCCTCCACTTT CASSFRGLSYNSPLHF
TRBJ1-2 NA NA TRBV28 TGTGCCAGCAGTTTGGGCAGCTATGGCTACACCTTC CASSLGSYGYTF
TRBJ1-5 NA NA TRBV24-1 TGTGCCACCAGTGATTCCAGAACAGGGTCCCAGCATTTT CATSDSRTGSQHF
TRBJ2-7 NA TRBD2 TRBV28 TGTGCCAGCAGTTTAGGACTAGCGGATTACTACGAGCAGTACTTC CASSLGLADYYEQYF
TRBJ1-1 NA NA TRBV7-6 TGTGCCAGCAGCTTAGCACAGGGCCTTGAAGCTTTCTTT CASSLAQGLEAFF
TRBJ1-2 NA NA TRBV6-5 TGTGCCAGCATGCGAGACTATGGCTACACCTTC CASMRDYGYTF
TRBJ1-1 NA NA TRBV5-4 TGTGCCAGCAGCTCCCCCTCAGAATGGAACACTGAAGCTTTCTTT CASSSPSEWNTEAFF
TRBJ2-3 NA TRBD2 TRBV6-6 TGTGCCAGCAGCCCCGGACTAGCGGGGACAGATACGCAGTATTTT CASSPGLAGTDTQYF
TRBJ2-5 once TRBD2 TRBV24-1 TGTGCCACCAGTGATAGAGGGACTAGCGGGCAAGAGACCCAGTACTTC CATSDRGTSGQETQYF
TRBJ1-2 NA NA TRBV9 TGTGCCAGCAGCGTAGCTACAGGCCCTAACTATGGCTACACCTTC CASSVATGPNYGYTF
TRBJ1-2 once NA TRBV6-5 TGTGCCAGCAGACTCCCGGTTCTTCAGGGCTACACCTTC CASRLPVLQGYTF
TRBJ1-5 NA NA TRBV5-1 TGCGCCAGCAGCTTGGCGGGGGCTCCAAATCAGCCCCAGCATTTT CASSLAGAPNQPQHF
TRBJ2-3 NA NA TRBV5-6 TGTGCCAGCAGCCGGGGGGCTAGCACAGATACGCAGTATTTT CASSRGASTDTQYF
TRBJ1-1 NA NA TRBV11-2 TGTGCCAGCAGTTCCTCGAACACTGAAGCTTTCTTT CASSSSNTEAFF
TRBJ1-1 NA NA TRBV10-2 TGCGCCAGCAAGTCGGGGGGGGGAGCTTTCTTT CASKSGGGAFF
TRBJ2-3 once NA TRBV21-1 TGTGCCATCAGGCAGGGATTAACAGGGGATACGCAGTATTTT CAIRQGLTGDTQYF
TRBJ1-1 NA NA TRBV29-1 TGCAGCGTTGTTGGAAGGGGGGACGACACTGAAGCTTTCTTT CSVVGRGDDTEAFF
TRBJ1-2 NA NA TRBV20-1 TGCAGTGCGACCACGTCGGGTGGCTACACCTTC CSATTSGGYTF
TRBJ1-1 NA NA TRBV6-6 TGTGCCAGCAGTTATCTCTCGGGGTCGAACACTGAAGCTTTCTTT CASSYLSGSNTEAFF
TRBJ1-3 NA NA TRBV7-8 TGTGCCAGCAGCTTAGAAGAACAGGGCACCATATATTTT CASSLEEQGTIYF
TRBJ2-1 NA NA TRBV2 TGTGCCAGCGAACGACAACGAATCAATGAGCAGTTCTTC CASERQRINEQFF
TRBJ1-2 NA NA TRBV15 TGTGCCACCAGCAGGGCGATACAGGGAGTGGATGGCTACACCTTC CATSRAIQGVDGYTF
TRBJ2-3 NA TRBD2 TRBV2 TGTGTCGCCGGGAGGAGCGGGGGGGCAGTAGATACGCAGTATTTT CVAGRSGGAVDTQYF
TRBJ1-1 NA NA TRBV5-4 TGTGCCAGCAGCGGGACGGGGTTCGGCACTGAAGCTTTCTTT CASSGTGFGTEAFF
TRBJ2-1 NA NA TRBV5-3 TGTGCCAGAAGACCGGGGGCCAATGAGCAGTTCTTC CARRPGANEQFF
TRBJ2-3 NA TRBD2 TRBV7-2 TGTGCCAGCAGCTTAATAGCGCGGGGGGATAGAAATACGCAGTATTTT CASSLIARGDRNTQYF
TRBJ2-5 NA TRBD2 TRBV5-1 TGCGCCAGCACCCCTAGTCGAGCGGGGGCCGGAGAGACCCAGTACTTC CASTPSRAGAGETQYF
TRBJ2-7 NA TRBD1 TRBV6-6 TGTGCCAGCAGTTGGGACAGGGTCTACGAGCAGTACTTC CASSWDRVYEQYF
TRBJ2-7 NA TRBD2 TRBV6-5 TGTGCCAGCACCCTCATGGCGGGGGCCTACGAGCAGTACTTC CASTLMAGAYEQYF
TRBJ2-3 NA TRBD1 TRBV6-5 TGTGCCAGCAGTTACTCTTCCGGGACAGGGAAAGATACGCAGTATTTT CASSYSSGTGKDTQYF
TRBJ1-1 NA NA TRBV4-1 TGCGCCAGCAGCCAAAGGCCGGTGGTGGGCACTGAAGCTTTCTTT CASSQRPVVGTEAFF
TRBJ2-5 NA NA TRBV19 TGTGCCAGTAGTATTACTTCGACTTACCAAGAGACCCAGTACTTC CASSITSTYQETQYF